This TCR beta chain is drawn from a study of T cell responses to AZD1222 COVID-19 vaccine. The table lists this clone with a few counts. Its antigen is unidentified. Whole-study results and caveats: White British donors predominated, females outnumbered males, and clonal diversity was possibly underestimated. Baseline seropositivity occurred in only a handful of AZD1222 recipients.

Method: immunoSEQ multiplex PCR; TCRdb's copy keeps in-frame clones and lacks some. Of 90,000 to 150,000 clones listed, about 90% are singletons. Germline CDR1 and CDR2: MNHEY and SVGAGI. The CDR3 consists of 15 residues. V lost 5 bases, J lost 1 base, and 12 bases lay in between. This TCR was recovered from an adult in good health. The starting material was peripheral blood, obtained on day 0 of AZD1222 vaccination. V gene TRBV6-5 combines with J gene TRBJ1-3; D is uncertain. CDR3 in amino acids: CASSLPFSSGNTIYF. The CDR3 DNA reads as TGTGCCAGCAGTCTGCCATTCTCGTCTGGAAACACCATATATTTT.